This T cell receptor (beta chain) stems from a study of vaccination effects on CD4 cells after COVID-19. Whole-study context: Sampling occurred a median 72 days post second dose, range 14 to 241.

Notes on this clone: The target antigen is unknown.

Clones were read by immunoSEQ multiplex PCR, and TCRdb kept only the in-frame ones, dropping some. Of 30,000 to 35,000 clones listed, around 75% were seen once; the top ten hold under 8%. Once cultured for about 9 days, the cells underwent separation to obtain CD4+ T cells. SARS-CoV-2 infected the person between March and December 2020, as confirmed by PCR. It was two doses of either the BNT162b2 or mRNA-1273 vaccine that participants received. V lost 1 base, J lost 8 bases, and 14 bases stayed unmatched. Per germline, CDR1 MGHRA and CDR2 YSYEKL. This CDR3 is built from 18 residues. This clonotype was sampled from a human donor who had a prior SARS-CoV-2 infection. The sample was CD4+ T cells from PBMCs cultured without peptide, taken after COVID-19 vaccination. The chain employs TRBV4-1 and TRBJ2-3; 11 bases agree with TRBD2. CDR3: CASSQGLMGLAEPGTQYF. The CDR3 DNA reads TGCGCCAGCAGCCAAGGCCTAATGGGACTAGCGGAACCAGGTACGCAGTATTTT.